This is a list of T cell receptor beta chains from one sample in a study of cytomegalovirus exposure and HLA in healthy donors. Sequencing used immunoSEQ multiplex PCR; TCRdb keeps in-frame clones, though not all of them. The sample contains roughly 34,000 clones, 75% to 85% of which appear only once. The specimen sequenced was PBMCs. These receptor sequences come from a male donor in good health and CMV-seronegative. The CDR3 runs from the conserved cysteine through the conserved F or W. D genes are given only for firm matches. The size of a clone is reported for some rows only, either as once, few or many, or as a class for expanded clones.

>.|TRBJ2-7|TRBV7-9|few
CASSLRFSPTGEQYF
TGTGCCAGCAGCTTAAGGTTCAGTCCGACGGGCGAGCAGTACTTC
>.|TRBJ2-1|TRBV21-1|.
CASSTGLAGSPRSINEQFF
TGTGCCAGCAGCACAGGACTAGCGGGATCACCCCGGAGCATCAATGAGCAGTTCTTC
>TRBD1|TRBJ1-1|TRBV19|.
CASSIFLMWDRGPRGTEAFF
TGTGCCAGTAGTATATTCCTCATGTGGGACAGGGGGCCGCGGGGGACTGAAGCTTTCTTT
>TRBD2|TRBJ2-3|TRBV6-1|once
CASWSGASGDTQYF
TGTGCCAGCTGGAGCGGGGCCTCCGGCGATACGCAGTATTTT
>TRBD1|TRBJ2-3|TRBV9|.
CASSVGTGVSSDTQYF
TGTGCCAGCAGCGTAGGGACAGGGGTTAGTTCAGATACGCAGTATTTT
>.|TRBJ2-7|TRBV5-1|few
CASSLVLGGGGEQYF
TGCGCCAGCAGCTTGGTCTTGGGAGGTGGAGGCGAGCAGTACTTC
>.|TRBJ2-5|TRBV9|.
CASSVEGQGQTQYF
TGTGCCAGCAGCGTAGAGGGGCAGGGCCAGACCCAGTACTTC
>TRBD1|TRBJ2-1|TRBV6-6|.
CASTKNPDRLNEQFF
TGTGCCAGCACCAAAAACCCGGACAGGTTGAATGAGCAGTTCTTC
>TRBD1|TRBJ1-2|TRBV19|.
CASSIAPGGDSYGYTF
TGTGCCAGTAGTATAGCTCCAGGGGGCGACAGCTATGGCTACACCTTC
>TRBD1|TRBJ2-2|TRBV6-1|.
CASSGQGDTGELFF
TGTGCCAGCAGTGGACAGGGGGACACCGGGGAGCTGTTTTTT
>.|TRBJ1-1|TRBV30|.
CAWSRGGGTIAREAFF
TGTGCCTGGAGTCGTGGGGGAGGGACAATCGCCCGGGAAGCTTTCTTT
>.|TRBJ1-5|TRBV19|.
CASSMIGLFGDQPQHF
TGTGCCAGTAGTATGATAGGTCTATTCGGGGATCAGCCCCAGCATTTT
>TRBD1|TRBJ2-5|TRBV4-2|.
CASSQEGGTGRLQETQYF
TGTGCCAGCAGCCAAGAAGGGGGGACAGGGCGGTTACAAGAGACCCAGTACTTC
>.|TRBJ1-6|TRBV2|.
CASSEALGHSPLHF
TGTGCCAGCAGTGAAGCGCTTGGGCATTCACCCCTCCACTTT
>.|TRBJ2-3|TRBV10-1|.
CASNEQGSTDTQYF
TGCGCCAGCAACGAACAGGGTAGCACAGATACGCAGTATTTT
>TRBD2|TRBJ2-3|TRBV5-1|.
CASSWTSGDTDTQYF
TGCGCCAGCAGTTGGACTAGCGGAGACACAGATACGCAGTATTTT
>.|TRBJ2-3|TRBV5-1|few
CASSFPGEDTQYF
TGCGCCAGCAGCTTCCCAGGGGAAGATACGCAGTATTTT
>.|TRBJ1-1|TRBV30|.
CAWSPSGALGLAFF
TGTGCCTGGAGCCCGTCAGGGGCTTTAGGACTAGCTTTCTTT
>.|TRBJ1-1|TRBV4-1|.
CASSQGVGGTEAFF
TGCGCCAGCAGCCAAGGCGTCGGGGGCACTGAAGCTTTCTTT
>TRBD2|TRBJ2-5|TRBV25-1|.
CASLGGQETQYF
TGTGCCAGCTTGGGGGGGCAAGAGACCCAGTACTTC
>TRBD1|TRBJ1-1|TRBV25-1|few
CASSGQGLNTEAFF
TGTGCCAGCAGTGGACAGGGTTTGAACACTGAAGCTTTCTTT
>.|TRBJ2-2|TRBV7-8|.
CASSLVSGVGGELFF
TGTGCCAGCAGCTTAGTCTCCGGGGTAGGCGGGGAGCTGTTTTTT
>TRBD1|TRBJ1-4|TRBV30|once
CAWRDRGANEKLFF
TGTGCCTGGAGGGACAGGGGCGCTAATGAAAAACTGTTTTTT
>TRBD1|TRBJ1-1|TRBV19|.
CASSWGQGMNTEAFF
TGTGCCAGTAGTTGGGGACAGGGGATGAACACTGAAGCTTTCTTT
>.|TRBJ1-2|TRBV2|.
CASRPTANYGYTF
TGTGCCAGCAGGCCGACAGCTAACTATGGCTACACCTTC
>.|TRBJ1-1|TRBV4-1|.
CASSRGEGLNTEAFF
TGCGCCAGCAGCCGCGGGGAGGGCCTGAACACTGAAGCTTTCTTT
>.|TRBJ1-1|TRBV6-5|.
CASTYEGAGEAFF
TGTGCCAGCACCTACGAAGGGGCTGGTGAAGCTTTCTTT
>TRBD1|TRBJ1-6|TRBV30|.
CAWSENSGTGNSPLHF
TGTGCCTGGAGTGAAAACTCAGGGACAGGGAATTCACCCCTCCACTTT
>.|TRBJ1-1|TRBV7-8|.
CASSPLGADTEAFF
TGTGCCAGCAGCCCGCTAGGGGCTGACACTGAAGCTTTCTTT
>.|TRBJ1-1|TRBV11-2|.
CASSQPWGRGSTEAFF
TGTGCCAGCAGCCAACCTTGGGGCCGGGGGAGCACTGAAGCTTTCTTT
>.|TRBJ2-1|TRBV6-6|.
CASREGKQFF
TGTGCCAGCAGGGAGGGAAAGCAGTTCTTC
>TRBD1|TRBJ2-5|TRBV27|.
CASSSGDRGLETQYF
TGTGCCAGCAGTTCCGGGGACAGGGGACTCGAGACCCAGTACTTC
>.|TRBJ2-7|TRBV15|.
CATGRDSPWDEQYF
TGTGCCACCGGGCGGGACTCCCCTTGGGACGAGCAGTACTTC
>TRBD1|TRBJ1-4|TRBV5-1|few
CASSWTGSSEKLFF
TGCGCCAGCAGCTGGACAGGGTCGAGTGAAAAACTGTTTTTT
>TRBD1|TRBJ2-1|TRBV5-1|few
CASSPGQGAGGNEQFF
TGCGCCAGCAGCCCTGGACAGGGGGCAGGAGGCAATGAGCAGTTCTTC
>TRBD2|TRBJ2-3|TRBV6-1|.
CASSEALAGGPSTDTQYF
TGTGCCAGCAGTGAAGCACTAGCGGGGGGGCCTAGCACAGATACGCAGTATTTT
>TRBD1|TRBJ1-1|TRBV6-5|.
CASSPGDRANTEAFF
TGTGCCAGCAGCCCGGGGGACAGGGCCAACACTGAAGCTTTCTTT
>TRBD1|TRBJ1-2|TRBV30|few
CAWSVYEGARGYTF
TGTGCCTGGAGTGTTTATGAGGGGGCGAGAGGCTACACCTTC
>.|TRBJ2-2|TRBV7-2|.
CASSLGGNTGELFF
TGTGCCAGCAGCTTAGGAGGGAACACCGGGGAGCTGTTTTTT
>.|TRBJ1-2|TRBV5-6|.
CASSLGQDILYGYTF
TGTGCCAGCAGCTTGGGACAGGACATCCTCTATGGCTACACCTTC
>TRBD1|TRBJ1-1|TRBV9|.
CASSSHRGQMNTEAFF
TGTGCCAGCAGCTCCCACAGGGGGCAAATGAACACTGAAGCTTTCTTT
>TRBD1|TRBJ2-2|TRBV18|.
CASSLDRDPGELFF
TGTGCCAGCTCATTGGACAGGGACCCCGGGGAGCTGTTTTTT
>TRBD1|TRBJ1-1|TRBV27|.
CASSLQGAQNTEAFF
TGTGCCAGCAGTTTACAGGGGGCGCAGAACACTGAAGCTTTCTTT